The present entry profiles one T cell receptor beta chain with its context. Isolation recovered at least 7 million PBMCs from every sample. The sample is drawn from a study of blood T cells in healthy people across ages. The CDR3 is 15 amino acids. Germline V gives CDR1 LGHDT, CDR2 YNNKEL (reference sequence). A sample-barcoded 5' primer and a J-beta primer mix were used in a second PCR of about 7 to 12 cycles. A single record per CDR3 protein comes from TCRdb applying MiXCR to the 5' RACE reads. Here the sample spans about 1.5 million distinct CDR3 sequences, under 55% being singletons. This TCR was sampled from a woman aged 18-29 years in good health. The chain recombines TRBV3-1 with TRBJ2-4; TRBD2 is a possible D gene (6 bases). The J call may be mistaken, given a closer DNA end match to TRBJ2-7. Sequencing used blood. The CDR3 nucleotides read TGTGCCAGCAGCTCATGGAGGGCTGCCGTGGGCGAGCAGTACTTC. Translated, it gives CASSSWRAAVGEQYF.